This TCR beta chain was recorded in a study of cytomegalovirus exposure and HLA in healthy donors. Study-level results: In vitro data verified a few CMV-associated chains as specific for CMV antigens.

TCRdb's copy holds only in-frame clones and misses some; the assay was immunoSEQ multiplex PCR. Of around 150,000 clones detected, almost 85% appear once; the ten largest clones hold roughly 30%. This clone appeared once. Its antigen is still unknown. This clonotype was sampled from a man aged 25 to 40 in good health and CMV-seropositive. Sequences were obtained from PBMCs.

The CDR3 nucleotides read TGTGCCAGCAGGCCTAGCGGCCTAGCCAAAAACATTCAGTACTTC. Protein product: CASRPSGLAKNIQYF. The chain recombines TRBV6-1 with TRBJ2-4, with 7 bases matching TRBD2. Trimming removed 6 bases from V and 0 bases from J; junction bases left unmatched: 5. The CDR3 loop spans 15 amino acids. The germline V gene encodes CDR1 MNHNS and CDR2 SASEGT.